The rows below give T cell receptor beta chains drawn from one sample of a study of a mutant IDH1 vaccine in newly diagnosed glioma. No antigens are known for them. Sequencing used immunoSEQ multiplex PCR; TCRdb keeps in-frame clones, though not all of them. This table has roughly 42,000 clones, 75% to 90% appearing once. The sample in question was PBMCs, obtained from a glioma patient whose treatment included an IDH1 peptide vaccine. The receptors shown here come from a man in his forties or fifties with glioma. CDR3s include the opening cysteine and the closing phenylalanine or tryptophan. Each record gives: V gene, clone size, J gene, D gene, CDR3 protein, CDR3 DNA. The D gene is left open where the match is weak. Rows may omit the clone size; those that give it use once, few, many or a size class.

v_gene: TRBV15; abundance: -; j_gene: TRBJ1-2; d_gene: -; CDR3aa: CATSPLQGANYGYTF; CDR3nt: TGTGCCACCAGTCCCCTACAGGGTGCGAACTATGGCTACACCTTC
v_gene: TRBV4-2; abundance: -; j_gene: TRBJ2-3; d_gene: -; CDR3aa: CASSPPGSTDTQYF; CDR3nt: TGTGCCAGCAGCCCCCCAGGGTCGACAGATACGCAGTATTTT
v_gene: TRBV23-1; abundance: -; j_gene: TRBJ1-1; d_gene: -; CDR3aa: CASSQSLRKRERAFF; CDR3nt: TGCGCCAGCAGTCAATCCCTCAGGAAAAGAGAAAGAGCTTTCTTT
v_gene: TRBV30; abundance: -; j_gene: TRBJ1-1; d_gene: -; CDR3aa: CAWSVRHRGEVKSRQSEAFF; CDR3nt: TGTGCCTGGAGTGTACGTCATCGGGGGGAGGTAAAAAGTCGGCAGTCTGAAGCTTTCTTT
v_gene: TRBV7-9; abundance: -; j_gene: TRBJ2-3; d_gene: -; CDR3aa: CASSLVPLGDRPDTQYF; CDR3nt: TGTGCCAGCAGCTTAGTCCCTTTAGGCGACAGACCAGATACGCAGTATTTT
v_gene: TRBV27; abundance: few; j_gene: TRBJ2-5; d_gene: TRBD1; CDR3aa: CASQDRGRRETQYF; CDR3nt: TGTGCCAGCCAAGACAGGGGGCGCCGGGAGACCCAGTACTTC
v_gene: TRBV18; abundance: -; j_gene: TRBJ2-1; d_gene: TRBD2; CDR3aa: CASSPRLAEANEQFF; CDR3nt: TGTGCCAGCTCACCAAGACTAGCGGAGGCCAATGAGCAGTTCTTC
v_gene: TRBV4-1; abundance: -; j_gene: TRBJ2-7; d_gene: TRBD2; CDR3aa: CASSQELGLAGVEYEQYF; CDR3nt: TGCGCCAGCAGCCAAGAACTGGGACTAGCGGGAGTGGAATACGAGCAGTACTTC
v_gene: TRBV18; abundance: -; j_gene: TRBJ2-3; d_gene: -; CDR3aa: CASSVAGTYTDTQYF; CDR3nt: TGTGCCAGCTCAGTCGCCGGGACCTACACAGATACGCAGTATTTT
v_gene: TRBV5-1; abundance: -; j_gene: TRBJ2-7; d_gene: TRBD1; CDR3aa: CASSPSGTGSYEQYF; CDR3nt: TGCGCCAGCAGCCCGTCGGGGACAGGGTCCTACGAGCAGTACTTC
v_gene: TRBV9; abundance: -; j_gene: TRBJ2-2; d_gene: -; CDR3aa: CASQTLNTGELFF; CDR3nt: TGTGCCAGCCAGACACTAAACACCGGGGAGCTGTTTTTT
v_gene: TRBV7-2; abundance: -; j_gene: TRBJ2-7; d_gene: -; CDR3aa: CASSLGSLGVYF; CDR3nt: TGTGCCAGCAGCTTAGGGTCCCTTGGAGTGTACTTC
v_gene: TRBV28; abundance: -; j_gene: TRBJ2-7; d_gene: TRBD2; CDR3aa: CASSSTRLAGVDEQYF; CDR3nt: TGTGCCAGCAGTTCCACCCGACTAGCGGGAGTTGACGAGCAGTACTTC
v_gene: TRBV6-5; abundance: -; j_gene: TRBJ1-3; d_gene: -; CDR3aa: CASIAPGAAGNTIYF; CDR3nt: TGTGCCAGCATTGCGCCAGGGGCCGCTGGAAACACCATATATTTT
v_gene: TRBV5-6; abundance: -; j_gene: TRBJ2-1; d_gene: TRBD2; CDR3aa: CASSPGLAPNEQFF; CDR3nt: TGTGCCAGCAGCCCGGGACTAGCGCCCAATGAGCAGTTCTTC
v_gene: TRBV5-4; abundance: -; j_gene: TRBJ2-1; d_gene: -; CDR3aa: CASSWTSSVYNEQFF; CDR3nt: TGTGCCAGCAGCTGGACTTCTAGCGTTTACAATGAGCAGTTCTTC
v_gene: TRBV27; abundance: -; j_gene: TRBJ2-7; d_gene: -; CDR3aa: CASSFGGSDEQYF; CDR3nt: TGTGCCAGCAGTTTTGGGGGTTCCGACGAGCAGTACTTC
v_gene: TRBV6-5; abundance: -; j_gene: TRBJ2-3; d_gene: -; CDR3aa: CASRGRGTDTQYF; CDR3nt: TGTGCCAGCAGGGGACGTGGCACAGATACGCAGTATTTT
v_gene: TRBV5-1; abundance: once; j_gene: TRBJ2-3; d_gene: -; CDR3aa: CASSFEPDTQYF; CDR3nt: TGCGCCAGCAGCTTTGAACCAGATACGCAGTATTTT
v_gene: TRBV15; abundance: -; j_gene: TRBJ1-5; d_gene: TRBD1; CDR3aa: CATSQEGAGQPQHF; CDR3nt: TGTGCCACCAGCCAGGAGGGGGCCGGGCAGCCCCAGCATTTT
v_gene: TRBV13; abundance: once; j_gene: TRBJ2-5; d_gene: -; CDR3aa: CASSSTPQETQYF; CDR3nt: TGTGCCAGCAGCTCGACGCCCCAAGAGACCCAGTACTTC
v_gene: TRBV5-1; abundance: -; j_gene: TRBJ2-7; d_gene: TRBD1; CDR3aa: CASTPRRGQYEQYF; CDR3nt: TGCGCCTCCACTCCCCGCAGGGGGCAGTACGAGCAGTACTTC
v_gene: TRBV7-8; abundance: few; j_gene: TRBJ1-2; d_gene: TRBD1; CDR3aa: CASSLLGGQVAGYTF; CDR3nt: TGTGCCAGCAGCTTATTGGGGGGACAGGTTGCTGGCTACACCTTC
v_gene: TRBV7-2; abundance: -; j_gene: TRBJ2-7; d_gene: -; CDR3aa: CASSHQHEQYF; CDR3nt: TGTGCCAGCAGTCATCAACACGAGCAGTACTTC
v_gene: TRBV28; abundance: -; j_gene: TRBJ1-2; d_gene: -; CDR3aa: CASSVLGVNYGYTF; CDR3nt: TGTGCCAGCAGTGTCCTCGGAGTGAACTATGGCTACACCTTC
v_gene: TRBV27; abundance: -; j_gene: TRBJ1-4; d_gene: -; CDR3aa: CASSLSGFFNEKLFF; CDR3nt: TGTGCCAGCAGTTTATCAGGGTTCTTTAATGAAAAACTGTTTTTT
v_gene: TRBV18; abundance: -; j_gene: TRBJ2-5; d_gene: -; CDR3aa: CASSPGPRGQETQYF; CDR3nt: TGTGCCAGCTCACCAGGGCCAAGGGGCCAAGAGACCCAGTACTTC
v_gene: TRBV4-3; abundance: -; j_gene: TRBJ1-4; d_gene: -; CDR3aa: CASSQGGSGANEKLFF; CDR3nt: TGCGCCAGCAGCCAAGGGGGGTCCGGGGCTAATGAAAAACTGTTTTTT
v_gene: TRBV6-5; abundance: -; j_gene: TRBJ1-2; d_gene: TRBD1; CDR3aa: CASTPRTGRGYTF; CDR3nt: TGTGCCAGCACCCCCAGGACAGGGCGCGGCTACACCTTC
v_gene: TRBV15; abundance: -; j_gene: TRBJ1-2; d_gene: -; CDR3aa: CATSRDITEGGYTF; CDR3nt: TGTGCCACCAGCAGAGATATAACTGAGGGAGGCTACACCTTC
v_gene: TRBV4-3; abundance: -; j_gene: TRBJ2-1; d_gene: TRBD2; CDR3aa: CASSQYSGRGYNEQFF; CDR3nt: TGCGCCAGCAGCCAATATAGCGGGAGAGGTTACAATGAGCAGTTCTTC
v_gene: TRBV11-2; abundance: -; j_gene: TRBJ1-2; d_gene: TRBD1; CDR3aa: CASSLAPTTGAVYGYTF; CDR3nt: TGTGCCAGCAGCTTAGCCCCCACTACAGGGGCGGTCTATGGCTACACCTTC
v_gene: TRBV6-1; abundance: once; j_gene: TRBJ2-2; d_gene: -; CDR3aa: CASSEDGPTRELFF; CDR3nt: TGTGCCAGCAGTGAAGATGGACCCACAAGGGAGCTGTTTTTT
v_gene: TRBV2; abundance: -; j_gene: TRBJ1-2; d_gene: -; CDR3aa: CASSGGRENYGYTF; CDR3nt: TGTGCCAGCAGTGGCGGCAGGGAGAACTATGGCTACACCTTC
v_gene: TRBV6-1; abundance: -; j_gene: TRBJ2-3; d_gene: TRBD2; CDR3aa: CASSGGTSRITDTQYF; CDR3nt: TGTGCCAGCAGTGGCGGGACTAGCCGGATCACAGATACGCAGTATTTT
v_gene: TRBV10-3; abundance: once; j_gene: TRBJ1-1; d_gene: TRBD1; CDR3aa: CAIRGGTGQAFF; CDR3nt: TGTGCCATCAGGGGGGGGACAGGGCAGGCTTTCTTT
v_gene: TRBV7-2; abundance: -; j_gene: TRBJ2-7; d_gene: -; CDR3aa: CASSLQEISYEQYF; CDR3nt: TGTGCCAGCAGCTTACAGGAGATCTCCTACGAGCAGTACTTC
v_gene: TRBV25-1; abundance: -; j_gene: TRBJ1-4; d_gene: -; CDR3aa: CASSDPTFQNEKLFF; CDR3nt: TGTGCCAGCAGTGACCCGACGTTCCAAAATGAAAAACTGTTTTTT
v_gene: TRBV28; abundance: -; j_gene: TRBJ2-1; d_gene: TRBD2; CDR3aa: CASRHRLAGFYNEQFF; CDR3nt: TGTGCCAGCAGACACCGACTAGCGGGATTTTACAATGAGCAGTTCTTC
v_gene: TRBV7-9; abundance: -; j_gene: TRBJ2-7; d_gene: -; CDR3aa: CASSSLSLEQYF; CDR3nt: TGTGCCAGCAGCTCACTAAGCTTGGAGCAGTACTTC
v_gene: TRBV7-9; abundance: -; j_gene: TRBJ2-7; d_gene: -; CDR3aa: CASSLRGIYEQYF; CDR3nt: TGTGCCAGCAGCTTAAGGGGTATCTACGAGCAGTACTTC